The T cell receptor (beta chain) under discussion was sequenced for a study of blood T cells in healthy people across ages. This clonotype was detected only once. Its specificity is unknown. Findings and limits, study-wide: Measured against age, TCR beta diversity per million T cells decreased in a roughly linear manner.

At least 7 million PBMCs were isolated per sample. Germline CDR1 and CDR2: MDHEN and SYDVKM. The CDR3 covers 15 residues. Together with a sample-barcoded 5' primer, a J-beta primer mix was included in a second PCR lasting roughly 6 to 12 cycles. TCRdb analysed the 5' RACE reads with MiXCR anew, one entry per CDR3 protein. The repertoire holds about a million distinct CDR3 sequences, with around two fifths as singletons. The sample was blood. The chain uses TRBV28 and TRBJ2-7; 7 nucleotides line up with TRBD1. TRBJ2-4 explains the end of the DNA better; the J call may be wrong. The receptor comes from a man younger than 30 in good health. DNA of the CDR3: TGTGCCAGCAGTCCGTCGACAGGGTGGGGAGACATTCAGTACTTC. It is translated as CASSPSTGWGDIQYF.